This T cell receptor beta chain was sequenced for a study of CD8 T cells in Susac syndrome. Study-wide results and caveats: In its TCR sequencing and HLA analysis, the study acknowledged that the number of individuals was relatively small.

Random hexamers primed reverse transcription of roughly 0.5 to 1 ug RNA. The immunoSEQ assay covered 54 Vbeta and 13 Jbeta segments for CDR3. Each CDR3 protein gets one entry after TCRdb re-called the immunoSEQ multiplex PCR reads with MiXCR. The table lists about 430,000 distinct CDR3 sequences, around 83% of them singletons. A note on this clonotype: Its antigen is unknown.

V shed 5 bases and J shed 3 bases, with 17 bases lying between them. Germline lookup yields CDR1 SEHNR and CDR2 FQNEAQ (reference sequence). The CDR3 is 16 amino acids. The V call is TRBV7-9, the J call TRBJ2-1, with D possibly matching TRBD1 (5 bases). The specimen sequenced was CD8+ T cells from PBMCs. This TCR derives from a human donor with multiple sclerosis. CDR3 DNA: TGTGCCAGCAGCCTTCCGGGCCGGACAATCTACAATGAGCAGTTCTTC. Translating it yields CASSLPGRTIYNEQFF. The complete variable domain, with remaining parts taken from reference TRBV7-9 and TRBJ2-1, reads DTGVSQNPRHKITKRGQNVTFRCDPISEHNRLYWYRQTLGQGPEFLTYFQNEAQLEKSRLLSDRFSAERPKGSFSTLEIQRTEQGDSAMYLCASSLPGRTIYNEQFFGPGTRLTVL.